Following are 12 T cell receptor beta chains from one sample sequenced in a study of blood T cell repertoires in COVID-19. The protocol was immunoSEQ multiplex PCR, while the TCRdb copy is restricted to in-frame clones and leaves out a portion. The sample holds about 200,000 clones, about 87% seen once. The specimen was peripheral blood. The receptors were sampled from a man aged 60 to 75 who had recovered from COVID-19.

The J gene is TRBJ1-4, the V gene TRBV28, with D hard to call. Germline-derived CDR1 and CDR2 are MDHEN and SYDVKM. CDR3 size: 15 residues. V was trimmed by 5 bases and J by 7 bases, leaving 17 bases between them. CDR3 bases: TGTGCCAGCAGTCCACCCGGGTCCTTAAGTGAAAAACTGTTTTTT. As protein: CASSPPGSLSEKLFF.

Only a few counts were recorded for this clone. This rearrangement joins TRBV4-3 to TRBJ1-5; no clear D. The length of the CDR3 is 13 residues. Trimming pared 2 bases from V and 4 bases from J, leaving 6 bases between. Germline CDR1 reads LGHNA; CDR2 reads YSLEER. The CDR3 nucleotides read TGCGCCAGCAGCCAAATCCCTAATCAGCCCCAGCATTTT. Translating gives CASSQIPNQPQHF.

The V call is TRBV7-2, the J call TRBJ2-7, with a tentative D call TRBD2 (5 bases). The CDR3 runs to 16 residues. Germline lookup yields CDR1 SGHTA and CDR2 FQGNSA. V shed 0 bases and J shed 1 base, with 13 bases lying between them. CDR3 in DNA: TGTGCCAGCAGCTTAGCGCTAGCTTTGAGGTCCTACGAGCAGTACTTC. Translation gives CASSLALALRSYEQYF.

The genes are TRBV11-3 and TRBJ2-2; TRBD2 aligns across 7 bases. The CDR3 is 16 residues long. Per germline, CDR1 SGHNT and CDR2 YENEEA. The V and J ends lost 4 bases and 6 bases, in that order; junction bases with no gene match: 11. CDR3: CASSSFGGNEAGELFF. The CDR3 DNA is TGTGCCAGCAGCTCATTCGGGGGGAATGAGGCCGGGGAGCTGTTTTTT.

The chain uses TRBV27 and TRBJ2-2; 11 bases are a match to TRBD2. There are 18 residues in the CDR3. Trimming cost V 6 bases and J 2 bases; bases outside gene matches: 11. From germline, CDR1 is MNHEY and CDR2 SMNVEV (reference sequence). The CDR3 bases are TGTGCCAGCAGGCTCCGGGGGGGACTAGCGGTAAACACCGGGGAGCTGTTTTTT. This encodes CASRLRGGLAVNTGELFF.

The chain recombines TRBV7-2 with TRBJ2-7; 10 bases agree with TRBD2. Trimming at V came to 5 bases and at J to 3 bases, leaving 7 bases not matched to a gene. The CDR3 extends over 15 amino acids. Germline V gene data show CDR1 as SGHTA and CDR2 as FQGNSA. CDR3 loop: CASSPSGTSVYEQYF. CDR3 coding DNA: TGTGCCAGCAGCCCCTCGGGGACTAGCGTCTACGAGCAGTACTTC.

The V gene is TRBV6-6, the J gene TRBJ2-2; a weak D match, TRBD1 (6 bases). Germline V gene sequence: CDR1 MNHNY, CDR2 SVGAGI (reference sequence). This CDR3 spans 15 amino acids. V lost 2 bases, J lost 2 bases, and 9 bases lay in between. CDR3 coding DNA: TGTGCCAGCAGTTACGGGACATCAAACACCGGGGAGCTGTTTTTT. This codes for CASSYGTSNTGELFF.

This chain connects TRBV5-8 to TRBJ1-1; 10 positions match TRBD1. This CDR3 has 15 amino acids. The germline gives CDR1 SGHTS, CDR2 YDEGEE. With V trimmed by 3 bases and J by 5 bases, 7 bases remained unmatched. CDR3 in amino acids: CASSSRGQGSTEAFF. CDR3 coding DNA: TGTGCCAGCAGCTCTCGGGGACAGGGGAGTACTGAAGCTTTCTTT.

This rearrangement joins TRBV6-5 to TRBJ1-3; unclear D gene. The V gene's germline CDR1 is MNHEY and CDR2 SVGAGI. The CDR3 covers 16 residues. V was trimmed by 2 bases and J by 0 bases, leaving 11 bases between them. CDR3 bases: TGTGCCAGCAGTTACGCACCCGAGTACTCTGGAAACACCATATATTTT. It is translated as CASSYAPEYSGNTIYF.

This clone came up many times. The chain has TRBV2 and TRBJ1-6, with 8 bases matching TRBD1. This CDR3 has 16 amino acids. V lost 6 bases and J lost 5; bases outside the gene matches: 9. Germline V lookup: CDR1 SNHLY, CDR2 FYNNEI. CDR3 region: CASSRRPTGDNSPLHF. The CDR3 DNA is TGTGCCAGCAGCCGTAGGCCGACAGGGGATAATTCACCCCTCCACTTT.

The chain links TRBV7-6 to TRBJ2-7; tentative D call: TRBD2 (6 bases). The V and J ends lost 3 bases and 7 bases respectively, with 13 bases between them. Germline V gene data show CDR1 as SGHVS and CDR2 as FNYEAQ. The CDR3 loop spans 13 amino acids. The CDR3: CASSFTGTSEQYF. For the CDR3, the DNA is TGTGCCAGCAGCTTTACCGGGACTTCAGAGCAGTACTTC.

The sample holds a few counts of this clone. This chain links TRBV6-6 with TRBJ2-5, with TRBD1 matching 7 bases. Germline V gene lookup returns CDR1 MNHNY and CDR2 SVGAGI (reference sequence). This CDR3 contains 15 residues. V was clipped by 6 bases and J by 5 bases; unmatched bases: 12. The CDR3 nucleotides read TGTGCCAGCAGCGTTGACAGGGTTGCTTCGGAGACCCAGTACTTC. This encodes CASSVDRVASETQYF.